This TCR beta chain was identified during a study of CD8+ T cells in alopecia areata (dated by TCRdb to 2017 to 2018). Turning to the overall study: The treated patients took part in an open-label pilot trial in which moderate-to-severe alopecia areata was treated with oral tofacitinib at 5 to 10 mg twice daily. Tofacitinib was administered for 6 to 18 months, and 6 months of follow-up off drug were then conducted to assess delayed response and recurrence. Disease severity in treated patients was measured with the SALT score, which quantifies the percentage of affected scalp surface area. High-throughput TCRbeta sequencing was used to examine T cell clonal expansion in alopecia areata in both the C3H/HeJ mouse model and human patients. Scalp tissue and sorted CD4+ and CD8+ peripheral blood T cells from patchy and totalis/universalis alopecia areata patients and from healthy controls were covered by human TCRbeta sequencing. Biopsies were taken from tofacitinib-treated patients at baseline and again at 4 and 24 weeks into treatment, and several of those patients also had a later scalp biopsy. Scalp clonality was compared across normal scalp (n=4), patchy alopecia areata scalp (n=8), and alopecia totalis/universalis scalp (n=8). RNA came from the PAXgene miRNA kit for fixed scalp, the miRNeasy kit for PBMCs, and the RNeasy kit for mouse skin. immunoSEQ multiplex PCR using 35 Vbeta forward primers and 13 Jbeta reverse primers was used to amplify TCRbeta CDR3 regions.

According to the study, the label for this sample's treatment or condition signals: oral pan-JAK inhibitor, 5-10 mg twice daily. Lesional scalp punch biopsies and peripheral blood were collected from alopecia areata patients. PBMCs were separated by density centrifugation and stained for CD3, CD4 and CD8, after which CD4+ and CD8+ T cells were sorted on a FACSAria. The research as a whole found: Compared with mice, TCR sequences shared between patients were less clear, possibly partly because of HLA diversity across the patient population. Scalp TCR repertoire analysis is complicated because resident alphabeta T cells in normal human skin are also sequenced, whereas mouse skin is dominated by gammadelta T cells. Because the treated cohort was small and had only one nonresponder, larger studies are needed to examine links between baseline CD8+ expansion and response. Tofacitinib significantly decreased scalp clonality and the number of expanded CD8+ clones among the top 100 scalp clones. Compared with normal scalp, lesional scalp had higher clonality and more expanded CD8+ clones, particularly in alopecia totalis/universalis, a pattern that suggests antigenic drive. During tofacitinib treatment, many expanded lesional clones remained in scalp and blood, and this persistence may partly explain relapse after treatment is stopped.

Points on this clone: Its antigen has not been determined. The record has no base qualities; no much larger clone is one base away.

In the germline V gene, CDR1 corresponds to MNHEY and CDR2 to SVGAGI. The CDR3 starts with the cysteine, ends with the phenylalanine, and has 15 residues. Kept here is only the CDR3 DNA, which spans 45 bases and is read in frame from base 1. The trim is 5 bases for V and 5 bases for J, with a gap of 18 bases between the germline ends. The method behind the library was the immunoSEQ multiplex PCR assay. For TCR sequencing, RNA was extracted from every sample and reverse transcribed into cDNA to serve as template. SuperScript III was used for first-strand cDNA synthesis, primed with a 2:1 mix of oligo-dT and random hexamers. Amplification bias was assessed with a synthetic immune receptor repertoire, and residual bias was removed computationally. The original pipeline was this. Raw reads were preprocessed to remove errors, and CDR3 was defined by IMGT conventions from the conserved cysteine to phenylalanine. Clonality was computed as 1 minus the Shannon entropy, with the entropy normalized by log2 of the number of productive unique TCRs. Whether each scalp clone was CD4 or CD8 was inferred by checking scalp TCRbeta sequences against the CD4 and CD8 repertoires from sorted blood. The source is immuneACCESS, and TCRdb retained only in-frame sequences with V and J called. Part of the clones is not carried over; for the studies checked, unresolved V genes explain less than half of this, and the remainder is unexplained. D and trimming were read from the DNA, whereas the V and J calls and clone size are those reported in that table. This sample comprises about 260,000 clones, 60% of them detected only once. The ten biggest clones cover about 0.89% of the sample.

The source is a human donor with alopecia areata. Recombination connected TRBV6-5 to TRBJ1-2; perhaps TRBD1 is the D gene, with 5 bases matching. Sequenced material: CD4+ T cells sorted from blood, taken at roughly week 53, from a patient treated with tofacitinib. The bases read TGTGCCAGCAGTAACGACAACATAGGGGTTTATGGCTACACCTTC. Its translation is CASSNDNIGVYGYTF.